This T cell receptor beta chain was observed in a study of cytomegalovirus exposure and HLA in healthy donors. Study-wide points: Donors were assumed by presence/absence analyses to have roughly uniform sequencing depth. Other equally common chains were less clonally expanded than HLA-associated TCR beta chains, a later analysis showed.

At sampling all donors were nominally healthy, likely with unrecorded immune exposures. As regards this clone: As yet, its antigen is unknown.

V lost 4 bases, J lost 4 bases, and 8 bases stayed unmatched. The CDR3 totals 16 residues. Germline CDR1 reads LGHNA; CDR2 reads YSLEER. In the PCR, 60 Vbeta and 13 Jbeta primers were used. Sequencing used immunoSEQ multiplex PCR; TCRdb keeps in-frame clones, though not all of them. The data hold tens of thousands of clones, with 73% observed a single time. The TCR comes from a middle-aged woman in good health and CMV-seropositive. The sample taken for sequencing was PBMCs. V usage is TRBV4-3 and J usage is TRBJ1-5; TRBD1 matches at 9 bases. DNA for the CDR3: TGCGCCAGCAGCCTATCCGGGACAGGGCCAAATCAGCCCCAGCATTTT. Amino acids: CASSLSGTGPNQPQHF.